Shown below are 4 T cell receptor beta chains from a single sample sequenced in a study of graft-versus-host responses after intestinal transplantation. Responders (around 200,000, CFSE-labeled) were co-plated with around 200,000 irradiated, violet-dye-labeled stimulators. Assay used: immunoSEQ multiplex PCR; TCRdb lists only in-frame clones, some missing. The sample lists 20,000 to 25,000 clones; approximately 40% were seen once. Sequencing used alloreactive CD8+ T cells from a mixed lymphocyte reaction culture, obtained before transplantation. Subset indicated: CFSE-low proliferating T cells sorted from roughly six-day pre-transplant mixed lymphocyte reaction (GvH or HvG direction). The receptors stem from a human patient who was an organ donor for intestinal transplantation.

This clone was detected only a few times. The genes are TRBV5-3 and TRBJ2-3, with D possibly matching TRBD2 (5 bases). TRBV5-3 is given ORF status, its function remaining uncertain. Deletions cut 8 bases from V and 6 bases from J, with 28 bases between. This CDR3 region has 17 residues. As DNA, the CDR3 is TGTGCCAGCCCCCCTGGGTCAACGCGGGCCCTGGCGGATACGCAGTATTTT. Translating it yields CASPPGSTRALADTQYF.

The chain recombines TRBV19 with TRBJ1-1; D may be TRBD1 (6 bases). The CDR3 consists of 16 residues. Deletions cut 8 bases from V and 0 bases from J, with 19 bases between. The V gene's germline CDR1 is LNHDA and CDR2 SQIVND (reference sequence). CDR3 DNA sequence: TGTGCCAGTCGCTCCCTACAGGGTAACATGAACACTGAAGCTTTCTTT. Protein: CASRSLQGNMNTEAFF.

J is TRBJ2-5 and V is TRBV7-4; 12 nucleotides line up with TRBD2. J gave up 5 bases and V 4 bases, and 5 bases lay outside the gene matches. The CDR3 has 15 residues. Germline V gene lookup returns CDR1 SGHVT and CDR2 SQSDAQ. CDR3 amino acids: CASSYGLAGQETQYF. The CDR3 DNA follows: TGTGCCAGCAGCTACGGACTAGCGGGACAGGAGACCCAGTACTTC.

The chain has TRBV6-5 and TRBJ2-3; D gene ambiguous. V lost 4 bases and J lost 2, with 13 bases in between. This CDR3 region has 15 residues. In germline, CDR1 is MNHEY, CDR2 SVGAGI. The DNA of the CDR3 is TGTGCCAGCAGTTTTTTGTCGGCAGCCACAGATACGCAGTATTTT. It is translated as CASSFLSAATDTQYF.